These 12 T cell receptor beta chains were all obtained from the same sample, sequenced in a study of vaccination effects on CD4 cells after COVID-19. Repertoires were generated with immunoSEQ multiplex PCR, while TCRdb's copy carries only in-frame clones and drops some. Among 50,000 to 60,000 clones listed, about two thirds were seen once. Their specific antigens are unknown. Sequencing in the ViraFEST assay came after antigen-specific CD4+ T cells had been expanded with viral peptide pools, which were used to stimulate PBMC. The authors isolated CD4+ T cells after around nine days of culture. According to the study, vaccine recipients showed no prior SARS-CoV-2 infection and negative nucleocapsid antibodies. The sequences come from CD4+ T cells from PBMCs cultured with SARS-CoV-2 spike peptides, collected before COVID-19 vaccination. These TCRs come from a human donor who received a COVID-19 vaccine.

The V and J genes are TRBV2 and TRBJ1-6; TRBD1 matches 7 bases. Trimming cost V 6 bases and J 6 bases; bases outside gene matches: 8. There are 15 residues in the CDR3. From germline, CDR1 is SNHLY and CDR2 FYNNEI. CDR3 DNA sequence: TGTGCCAGCAGGCCCACTACAGGGGTTAATTCACCCCTCCACTTT. Translating it yields CASRPTTGVNSPLHF. The full variable domain, with the rest looked up from reference TRBV2 and TRBJ1-6, is EPEVTQTPSHQVTQMGQEVILRCVPISNHLYFYWYRQILGQKVEFLVSFYNNEISEKSEIFDDQFSVERPDGSNFTLKIRSTKLEDSAMYFCASRPTTGVNSPLHFGNGTRLTVT.

The chain combines TRBV6-5 with TRBJ1-5; 9 nucleotides line up with TRBD1. Trimming removed 6 bases from V and 3 bases from J; junction bases left unmatched: 3. There are 14 residues in the CDR3. Germline V gives CDR1 MNHEY, CDR2 SVGAGI. This chain's CDR3 is CASRGQGYNQPQHF. DNA for the CDR3: TGTGCCAGCAGAGGACAGGGGTACAATCAGCCCCAGCATTTT.

The chain employs TRBV19 and TRBJ2-1; D might be TRBD2 (5 bases). With 2 bases removed from V and 9 bases from J, the gap between germline ends came to 17 bases. The CDR3 contains 15 residues. Per the germline V gene, CDR1 is LNHDA and CDR2 is SQIVND (reference sequence). This chain's CDR3 is CASSIPGVVEGEQFF. The CDR3 coding sequence is TGTGCCAGTAGTATACCCGGGGTGGTAGAGGGTGAGCAGTTCTTC.

The V and J genes are TRBV19 and TRBJ2-3; D is unclear. The CDR3 sequence is 15 residues long. The germline V and J ends were trimmed by 3 bases and 0 bases, with 10 bases remaining between them. The germline CDR1 and CDR2 sequences are LNHDA and SQIVND (reference sequence). CDR3 region: CASSIGPGSTDTQYF. In DNA form, the CDR3 reads TGTGCCAGTAGTATCGGGCCAGGTAGCACAGATACGCAGTATTTT.

The rearrangement joins TRBV6-1 to TRBJ2-7; no reliable D call. The CDR3 length is 13 residues. The V end lost 0 bases, the J end lost 2 bases, and 5 bases lay between the germline ends. Germline V gene lookup returns CDR1 MNHNS and CDR2 SASEGT. The CDR3 sequence: CASSEANAYEQYF. The CDR3 nucleotides are TGTGCCAGCAGTGAAGCGAACGCCTACGAGCAGTACTTC.

The chain is built from TRBV4-2 and TRBJ1-3; D is unresolved. Between the trimmed V and J ends, which lost 1 base and 0 bases, there was a span of 13 bases. This CDR3 has 17 amino acids. The germline V gene has CDR1 LGHNA and CDR2 YNFKEQ. CDR3 amino acids: CASSQVNSRLSGNTIYF. The CDR3 DNA sequence: TGTGCCAGCAGCCAAGTGAACAGTCGCCTCTCTGGAAACACCATATATTTT.

The CDR3 DNA reads as TGTGCCAGCAGCTTGGGGTCCAGGGGGCGGGGAGAGACCCAGTACTTC. This codes for CASSLGSRGRGETQYF. The chain carries TRBV5-5 and TRBJ2-5, with 8 bases identical to TRBD1. The V segment lost 0 bases and the J segment 4 bases; nucleotides outside the gene matches: 8. The CDR3 loop spans 16 amino acids. CDR1 and CDR2 from the germline V gene are SGHKS and YYEKEE (reference sequence).

This clone was found once. The V gene is TRBV11-3, the J gene TRBJ2-5, with D possibly being TRBD1 (6 bases). The germline V gene encodes CDR1 SGHNT and CDR2 YENEEA. Trimming stripped 5 bases from V and 3 bases from J, with 10 bases between. CDR3 size: 13 residues. Written as DNA, the CDR3 is TGTGCCAGCAGCCTAAACAGGGAAGAGACCCAGTACTTC. The encoded protein is CASSLNREETQYF.

The chain has TRBV6-4 and TRBJ1-1, with 8 bases identical to TRBD1. The CDR3 has 14 amino acids. Germline CDR1 is MRHNA and CDR2 is SNTAGT. The V segment lost 4 bases and the J segment 6 bases; nucleotides outside the gene matches: 7. The CDR3 DNA follows: TGTGCCAGCAGTGCAGGGGGCGCGTCCGCTGAAGCTTTCTTT. As protein: CASSAGGASAEAFF.

This clone was observed a few times. The V gene is TRBV25-1, the J gene TRBJ1-1; possibly TRBD1 for D (5 bases). Trimming pared 4 bases from V and 0 bases from J, leaving 9 bases between. Looked up from germline, CDR1 is MGHDK and CDR2 is SYGVNS. CDR3 size: 14 residues. CDR3: CASSVGGLNTEAFF. For the CDR3, the DNA is TGTGCCAGCAGTGTGGGGGGACTGAACACTGAAGCTTTCTTT.

This clone was counted a few times. The chain combines TRBV7-2 with TRBJ1-2, with D perhaps TRBD1 (6 bases). Trimming removed 5 bases at V and 1 base at J, with 14 bases between. This CDR3 comprises 15 residues. The germline V gene has CDR1 SGHTA and CDR2 FQGNSA. The CDR3 loop is CASSRAGQNNYGYTF. The CDR3 DNA reads as TGTGCCAGCAGCCGCGCAGGACAGAATAACTATGGCTACACCTTC.

This clone has only a few counts. J is TRBJ1-2 and V is TRBV7-9, with D possibly being TRBD1 (5 bases). Trimming stripped 2 bases from V and 6 bases from J, with 13 bases between. The germline gives CDR1 SEHNR, CDR2 FQNEAQ (reference sequence). CDR3 length: 14 amino acids. The CDR3 DNA follows: TGTGCCAGCAGCTTATTCGAGGGGAGGAATGGCTACACCTTC. Translating gives CASSLFEGRNGYTF.